This TCR beta chain emerged from a study of CD8+CD57+ T cells in acquired aplastic anemia (dated by TCRdb to between 2018 and 2020). Study-level background: A mean of approximately 3 ug of DNA, ranging from about 0.2 to 27.4 ug, was extracted from sorted CD4+ and CD8+ cells. Healthy donor samples averaged roughly 9.8 million reads for CD4+ and about 11 million for CD8+ cells. Summary of the overall study and its limitations: Twenty-nine CD8+ CDR3 sequences were shared between patients and controls but appeared highly expressed in patients and within their immunodominant clones. No significant difference in CD8+ Simpson's diversity was found between patients and healthy controls (P=0.060).

TCR beta VDJ combination and CDR3 sequence profiling used genomic DNA as the template. An Illumina HiSeq 2000 was used for TCR repertoire sequencing. In the original analysis: TRBV/TRBJ rearrangement plots, CDR3 size and DJ length profiles, and Simpson's diversity index were used to assess repertoires. Whichever DNA sequence was most abundant in the deep sequencing data was defined as the immunodominant clone. CDR3 amino acid sequences were checked for sharing across subjects and were also compared against the VDJdb database and published repertoires. The public reads were quality trimmed at Q25 with fastp and then assembled into clones with MiXCR by TCRdb, keeping productive beta chains. Under each unique CDR3 protein, matching rows form one entry showing the most common genes and DNA. The V and J calls shown here were made by TCRdb, not taken from the authors' results. This sample gives some 170,000 distinct CDR3 sequences in total; approximately 40% of them show up just once. Over 0.95% of the sample is taken by the ten largest.

The study deep-sequenced TCR repertoires of sorted CD4+ and CD8+ blood T cells from severe aplastic anemia patients and healthy subjects. Ficoll-Paque density gradient centrifugation was used to isolate peripheral blood mononuclear cells. Before DNA extraction, CD4+ and CD8+ T cells were sorted by FACS or by magnetic beads. Of note for this clonotype: Its cognate antigen has yet to be identified. Base qualities are missing; no much larger clone stands one base away.

Compared with germline, V lacks 5 bases and J lacks 7 bases; bases without a gene match: 21. Taken from cysteine to phenylalanine, the CDR3 has 18 residues. The sequence is cut down to CDR3 DNA, 54 bases in frame from base 1. The germline V gene supplies CDR1 MNHNS and CDR2 SASEGT. The specimen sequenced was sorted CD4+, CD8+, or CD8+CD57+ T cells (not recorded which) from PBMCs. Recombination connected TRBV6-1 to TRBJ2-7, with 9 bases in between that match TRBD1. The sequence derives from a human donor in good health. The nucleotide sequence reads as follows: TGTGCCAGCAGTCCCAGCGCCTCCGGGACAGGGTATCGAAGGGAGCAGTACTTC. The encoded protein is CASSPSASGTGYRREQYF.